The rows below give T cell receptor beta chains drawn from one sample of a study of blood T cells in healthy people across ages. TCRdb processed the 5' RACE reads anew with MiXCR; each CDR3 protein has one entry. The sample has about 670,000 distinct CDR3 sequences; roughly 41% are singletons. Material: blood. These receptors all stem from a man older than 75 in good health. CDR3s include the opening cysteine and the closing phenylalanine or tryptophan. The D gene is left open where the match is weak. The size entry is marked missing in some rows and otherwise reads once, few, many or a size class.

d_call	clone_size	j_call	v_call	cdr3_nt	cdr3_aa
TRBD2	few	TRBJ2-1	TRBV7-6	TGTGCCAGCAGCCAGACTAGCGTAACTAACAATGAGCAGTTCTTC	CASSQTSVTNNEQFF
TRBD1	few	TRBJ1-3	TRBV29-1	TGCAGCTCGAGAGACAGGGACTCTGGAAACACCATATATTTT	CSSRDRDSGNTIYF
-	-	TRBJ2-5	TRBV6-2/TRBV6-3	TGTGCCAGCAGTTACCTTATTAAAGAGACCCAGTACTTC	CASSYLIKETQYF
-	once	TRBJ1-1	TRBV4-3	TGCGTCAGCAGCTACGATTGGACCGTGAACACTGAAGCTTTCTTT	CVSSYDWTVNTEAFF
-	-	TRBJ2-5	TRBV29-1	TGCAGCGTGCCAGGGGGGTCCCAAGAGACCCAGTACTTC	CSVPGGSQETQYF
-	-	TRBJ2-1	TRBV7-2	TGTGCCAGCAGCTTAGCTAGCGCTGACTACAATGAGCAGTTCTTC	CASSLASADYNEQFF
-	few	TRBJ2-1	TRBV20-1	TGCAGTGCTAGAGATTTGAAGCTTCCCAATGAGCAGTTCTTC	CSARDLKLPNEQFF
TRBD1	few	TRBJ2-2	TRBV7-9	TGTGCCAGCAGCTTATTAGGAGGGACAGGTTGGACCGGGGAGCTGTTTTTT	CASSLLGGTGWTGELFF
TRBD1	-	TRBJ1-5	TRBV6-6	TGTGCCAGCAGCCAAGGGGGCGGGAGCAATCAGCCCCAGCATTTT	CASSQGGGSNQPQHF
-	few	TRBJ2-5	TRBV3-1	TGTGCCAGCAGCCAAGATCCCGGATCGAAAGAGACCCAGTACTTC	CASSQDPGSKETQYF
TRBD2	many	TRBJ2-1	TRBV24-1	TGTGCCACCAGTGTGGGGACTAGAGATCGGGATGAGCAGTTCTTC	CATSVGTRDRDEQFF
TRBD1	-	TRBJ2-4	TRBV3-1	TGTGCCAGCAGCCAAGGCGCAGGACAGGGGGCGAACATTCAGTACTTC	CASSQGAGQGANIQYF
-	once	TRBJ2-1	TRBV6-2/TRBV6-3	TGTGCCAGCAGTTACGGCCTAGCAAGATCCCAGAATGAGCAGTTCTTC	CASSYGLARSQNEQFF
-	many	TRBJ2-4	TRBV5-1	TGCGCCAGCAGCTTGGGGGGCGAATTGGGCAAAAACATTCAGTACTTC	CASSLGGELGKNIQYF
-	few	TRBJ1-6	TRBV7-9	TGTGCCAGCAGCTTAGCGGGTGGTGGTTCACCCCTCCACTTT	CASSLAGGGSPLHF
TRBD1	-	TRBJ2-7	TRBV7-9	TGTGCCAGCAGCTCTGGGGCTAGGACAGGGGGTTACGAGCAGTACTTC	CASSSGARTGGYEQYF
-	few	TRBJ2-3	TRBV5-6	TGTGCCAGCAGCGTTGACAACACAGATACGCAGTATTTT	CASSVDNTDTQYF
TRBD1	-	TRBJ1-2	TRBV6-6	TGTGCCAGCATGGGCAGGGGGCGCAACTATGGCTACACCTTC	CASMGRGRNYGYTF
TRBD2	-	TRBJ2-3	TRBV6-2/TRBV6-3	TGTGCCAGCAGTTACGCGACTAGCGGGAGGCGGCAGTATTTT	CASSYATSGRRQYF
-	-	TRBJ2-4	TRBV3-1	TGTGCCAGCAGCCAACCTCAAGGGGTACAGTACTTC	CASSQPQGVQYF
-	-	TRBJ2-1	TRBV5-1	TGCGCCAGCAGCACGGGATGGAACAATGAGCAGTTCTTC	CASSTGWNNEQFF
-	-	TRBJ2-1	TRBV2	TGTGCCAGCAGCTTCTTAGGGCAGGTCGAGAATGAGCAGTTCTTC	CASSFLGQVENEQFF
TRBD1	-	TRBJ2-5	TRBV6-1	TGTGCCAGCAGTGAAGTGGTTCCAGGGGGTCGGGGTAGGGAGACCCAGTACTTC	CASSEVVPGGRGRETQYF
-	-	TRBJ2-1	TRBV2	TGTGCCAGCAGTGAGATCAGGAGTAGGAATGAGCAGTTCTTC	CASSEIRSRNEQFF
-	-	TRBJ2-7	TRBV9	TGTGCCAGCGGCGTTTTCGGGAGCAGCTCCTACAATGAGCAGTACTTC	CASGVFGSSSYNEQYF
-	-	TRBJ2-3	TRBV7-7	TGTGCTAGCAGTTCCACTTACACAGATACGCAGTATTTT	CASSSTYTDTQYF
-	-	TRBJ2-5	TRBV6-1	TGTGCCAGCAGTGCCCGGACAGGAACCGTTCGGGAGCAGTACTTC	CASSARTGTVREQYF
-	few	TRBJ2-7	TRBV20-1	TGCAGTGCTAGAGGTGGCGGGCCGCCTTACGAGCAGTACTTC	CSARGGGPPYEQYF
-	few	TRBJ1-1	TRBV7-2	TGTGCCAGCAGCTTAAGGGAGCCCACTGAAGCTTTCTTT	CASSLREPTEAFF
TRBD1	many	TRBJ2-3	TRBV7-2	TGTGCCAGCAGCCCGCGGACAGGTAGCACAGATACGCAGTATTTT	CASSPRTGSTDTQYF
-	few	TRBJ1-4	TRBV20-1	TGCAGTGCTAGATTGTGGACTAATGAAAAACTGTTTTTT	CSARLWTNEKLFF
-	many	TRBJ2-7	TRBV28	TGTGCCAGCAGTTTGGGGGTGGGCTACGAGCAGTACTTC	CASSLGVGYEQYF
-	-	TRBJ2-1	TRBV7-2	TGTGCCAGCAGCTTACCGGGCGGCGGAGCCTACAATGAGCAGTTCTTC	CASSLPGGGAYNEQFF
-	-	TRBJ2-5	TRBV6-2/TRBV6-3	TGTGCCAGCAGGCGGACAGCGGGGGAGACCCAGTACTTC	CASRRTAGETQYF
-	-	TRBJ2-3	TRBV12-3/TRBV12-4	TGTGCCAGCAGCTCCCTGGGGGGACGAGCGGGTTTAGATGCGCAGTATTTT	CASSSLGGRAGLDAQYF
TRBD1	few	TRBJ1-2	TRBV2	TGTGCCAGCAGTGAAGCAAGGGGGCCGGTTGGCTACACCTTC	CASSEARGPVGYTF
TRBD2	-	TRBJ2-5	TRBV11-3	TGTGCCAGCAAACTAGCGGGTCAAGAGACCCAGTACTTC	CASKLAGQETQYF
-	few	TRBJ2-1	TRBV2	TGTGCCAGCAGTGACGGCTCTAGCGCGAACAATGAGCAGTTCTTC	CASSDGSSANNEQFF
TRBD2	-	TRBJ2-1	TRBV11-1	TGTGCCAGCAGCCCAGGGTTTTCGCGGGAGTATGAGCAGTTCTTC	CASSPGFSREYEQFF